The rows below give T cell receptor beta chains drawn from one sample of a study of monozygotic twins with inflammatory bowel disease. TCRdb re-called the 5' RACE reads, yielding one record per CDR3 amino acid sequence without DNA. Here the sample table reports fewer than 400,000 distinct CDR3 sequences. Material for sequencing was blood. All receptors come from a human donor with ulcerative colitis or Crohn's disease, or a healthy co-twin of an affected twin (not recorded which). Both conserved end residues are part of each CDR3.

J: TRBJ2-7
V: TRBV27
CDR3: CASSSPDRVSEQYF

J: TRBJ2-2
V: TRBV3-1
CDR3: CASSRIGRGNTGELFF

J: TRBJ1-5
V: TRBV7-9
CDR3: CASRDTGTGFAQQPQHF

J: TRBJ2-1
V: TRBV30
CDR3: CAWSGGRADEQFF

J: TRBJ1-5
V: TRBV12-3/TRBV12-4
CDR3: CASSPPGRGDQPQHF

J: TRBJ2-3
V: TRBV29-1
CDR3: CSVEVGNEEDTQYF

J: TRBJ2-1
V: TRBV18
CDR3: CASSGAGANTRDEQFF

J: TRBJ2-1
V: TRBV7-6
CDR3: CASSLVREFNHEQFF

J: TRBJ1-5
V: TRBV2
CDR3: CASKGQGRQPQHF

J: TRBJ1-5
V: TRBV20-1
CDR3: CSARIGARQPQHF

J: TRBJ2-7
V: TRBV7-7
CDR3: CASSLGPFSYEQYF

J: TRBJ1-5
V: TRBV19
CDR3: CASSIQVGVLGQPQHF

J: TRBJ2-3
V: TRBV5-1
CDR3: CASSLNWAGADTQYF

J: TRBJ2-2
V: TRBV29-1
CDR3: CSVEDWGRRGTGELFF

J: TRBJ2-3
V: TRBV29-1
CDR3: CSVDPVKGAGDTQYF

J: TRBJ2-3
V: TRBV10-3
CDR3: CAIRIDDRGLFTDTQYF

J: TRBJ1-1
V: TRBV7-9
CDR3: CASSRGQANTEAFF

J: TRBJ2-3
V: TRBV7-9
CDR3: CASRTSGASDTQYF

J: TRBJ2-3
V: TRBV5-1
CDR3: CASSLAPSESDTQYF

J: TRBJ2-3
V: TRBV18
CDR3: CASSPGAGADTQYF

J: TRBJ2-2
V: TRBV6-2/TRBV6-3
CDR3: CASSSGRPRGAGELFF

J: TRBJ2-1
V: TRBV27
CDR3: CASSFRTYNEQFF

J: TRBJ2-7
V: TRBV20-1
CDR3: CSARRDRDGEQYF

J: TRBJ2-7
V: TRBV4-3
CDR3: CASSPRPAGGEDEQYF

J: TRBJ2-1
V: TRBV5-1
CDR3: CASTGRNNEQFF